One sample yielded the 20 T cell receptor beta chains listed below, sequenced in a study of blood T cell repertoires in COVID-19. Some clones are missing from TCRdb's copy, which holds only in-frame ones; the method was immunoSEQ multiplex PCR. The profile shows 60,000 to 85,000 clones, 70% to 75% of them singletons. The sample consisted of peripheral blood. These TCRs come from a man between 70 and 80 years old with acute or convalescent COVID-19.

The chain has TRBV29-1 and TRBJ2-2, with a weak D call TRBD2 (6 bases). Trimming cost V 1 base and J 3 bases, with 9 bases left between them. The germline CDR1 and CDR2 sequences are SQVTM and ANQGSEA. CDR3 length: 14 residues. In nucleotides, the CDR3 is TGCAGCGTTGAAGGCGGGACTTACACCGGGGAGCTGTTTTTT. Encoded protein: CSVEGGTYTGELFF.

J is TRBJ2-5 and V is TRBV21-1; TRBD1 is taken as the D call from the table, unchecked against the DNA. TRBV21-1 has pseudogene status. The CDR3 loop spans 15 amino acids. In nucleotides, the CDR3 is TGTGCCAGCAGCACGCCGGACAGCTCAGAAGAGACCCAGTACTTC. It is translated as CASSTPDSSEETQYF.

The chain employs TRBV19 and TRBJ1-5; 12 bases align to TRBD1. CDR3 size: 15 residues. Trimming took 5 bases from V and 7 from J; bases not matched to a gene: 6. The germline gives CDR1 LNHDA, CDR2 SQIVND (reference sequence). The CDR3 loop reads CASSPGTGGAQPQHF. DNA of the CDR3: TGTGCCAGTAGTCCAGGGACAGGGGGCGCACAGCCCCAGCATTTT. The full variable domain, in which reference TRBV19 and TRBJ1-5 provide the parts outside the CDR3, is DGGITQSPKYLFRKEGQNVTLSCEQNLNHDAMYWYRQDPGQGLRLIYYSQIVNDFQKGDIAEGYSVSREKKESFPLTVTSAQKNPTAFYLCASSPGTGGAQPQHFGDGTRLSIL.

This clone was detected a few times. The chain couples TRBV5-1 to TRBJ2-7, with 7 bases fitting TRBD1. With V trimmed by 7 bases and J by 6 bases, 13 bases remained unmatched. Looked up from germline, CDR1 is SGHRS and CDR2 is YFSETQ. The CDR3 sequence is 14 residues long. The CDR3, as DNA: TGCGCCAGCTCAGTGGGACAGAGACCAAGCGAGCAGTACTTC. Amino acids: CASSVGQRPSEQYF.

This chain connects TRBV7-9 to TRBJ2-1; D is possibly TRBD1 (6 bases). V was clipped by 5 bases and J by 4 bases, with 18 bases between them. CDR1 is SEHNR and CDR2 is FQNEAQ in the germline V gene (reference sequence). This CDR3 comprises 16 residues. CDR3 in DNA: TGTGCCAGCAGCGTCAGGGGCAATTCCCTTTACAATGAGCAGTTCTTC. This translates into CASSVRGNSLYNEQFF.

The genes are TRBV3-1 (or the pseudogene TRBV3-2) and TRBJ1-4, with 9 bases matching TRBD1. V shed 0 bases, J shed 10 bases, and the junction held 9 bases outside the gene matches. Germline-derived CDR1 and CDR2 are LGHDT and YNNKEL (reference sequence). This CDR3 is 16 amino acids long. CDR3 sequence reads: CASSQDQGTGQGKLFF. Here the CDR3 DNA reads TGTGCCAGCAGCCAAGACCAAGGAACGGGACAGGGAAAACTGTTTTTT.

A single count supports this clone. The J gene is TRBJ2-3, the V gene TRBV2, with D tentatively TRBD2 (6 bases). Trimming left V 7 bases short and J 3 bases short, with 14 bases between. The CDR3 covers 14 residues. Looked up from germline, CDR1 is SNHLY and CDR2 is FYNNEI. This CDR3 reads CASKRTSMTDTQYF. The CDR3 region has the DNA TGTGCCAGCAAAAGAACTAGCATGACAGATACGCAGTATTTT.

The chain joins TRBV2 to TRBJ2-5; tentatively, D is TRBD2 (6 bases). This CDR3 is 15 amino acids long. Germline lookup yields CDR1 SNHLY and CDR2 FYNNEI. The V gene lost 7 bases and the J gene lost 5 bases, with 20 bases spanning the gap. Here the CDR3 reads CASNERSGGRETQYF. The CDR3 nucleotides read TGTGCCAGCAACGAACGGTCCGGGGGACGGGAGACCCAGTACTTC.

The J gene is TRBJ1-2, the V gene TRBV3-1 (or the pseudogene TRBV3-2); TRBD1 aligns across 7 bases. Losses at the gene ends were 0 bases for V and 4 bases for J; bases not matched to a gene: 8. Germline CDR1 LGHDT, CDR2 YNNKEL (reference sequence). The CDR3 covers 16 residues. Here the CDR3 reads CASSQDFGQGGYGYTF. In nucleotides, the CDR3 is TGTGCCAGCAGCCAAGATTTCGGCCAGGGGGGCTATGGCTACACCTTC.

This chain connects TRBV7-3 to TRBJ2-2; D gene unclear. CDR1 SGHTA and CDR2 FQGTGA come from the germline V gene. The CDR3 is 16 residues long. V was clipped by 0 bases and J by 0 bases, with 8 bases between them. The CDR3 DNA is TGTGCCAGCAGCTTAACGTTGGCAGCGAACACCGGGGAGCTGTTTTTT. Translation: CASSLTLAANTGELFF.

The rearrangement uses TRBV9 and TRBJ1-1; D is unresolved. The CDR3 covers 14 residues. Trimming took off 3 bases at V and 0 bases at J, with 9 bases between the two ends. Germline V gene data show CDR1 as SGDLS and CDR2 as YYNGEE. CDR3 sequence (DNA): TGTGCCAGCAGCGAACAGATAATGAACACTGAAGCTTTCTTT. Protein: CASSEQIMNTEAFF.

The rearrangement joins TRBV28 to TRBJ2-7, with 10 bases that match TRBD1. This CDR3 has 13 amino acids. Per germline, CDR1 MDHEN and CDR2 SYDVKM. J gave up 4 bases and V 6 bases, and 3 bases lay outside the gene matches. In DNA, the CDR3 is TGTGCCAGCAGCCGGGACAGGGGTTACGAGCAGTACTTC. Its translation: CASSRDRGYEQYF.

This sequence joins TRBV5-1 and TRBJ1-3; D perhaps matches TRBD1 (6 bases). V was trimmed by 0 bases and J by 4 bases, leaving 8 bases between them. The CDR3 covers 14 residues. Germline V gene sequence: CDR1 SGHRS, CDR2 YFSETQ. The CDR3: CASSLGTVGNTIYF. The CDR3 nucleotides are TGCGCCAGCAGCTTGGGGACAGTGGGAAACACCATATATTTT. Full variable domain (remainder filled in from reference TRBV5-1 and TRBJ1-3): KAGVTQTPRYLIKTRGQQVTLSCSPISGHRSVSWYQQTPGQGLQFLFEYFSETQRNKGNFPGRFSGRQFSNSRSEMNVSTLELGDSALYLCASSLGTVGNTIYFGEGSWLTVV.

CDR3 sequence: CASSLTRDQPQHF. CDR3 bases: TGTGCCAGCAGCCTGACCCGGGATCAGCCCCAGCATTTT. The chain carries TRBV7-9 and TRBJ1-5; D unresolved. Germline V lookup: CDR1 SEHNR, CDR2 FQNEAQ (reference sequence). Trimming stripped 5 bases from V and 5 bases from J, with 10 bases between. This CDR3 comprises 13 residues.

This chain links TRBV3-1 (or the pseudogene TRBV3-2) with TRBJ2-3; 8 bases line up with TRBD2. In germline, CDR1 is LGHDT, CDR2 YNNKEL (reference sequence). This CDR3 has 16 amino acids. The V gene end was trimmed by 3 bases and the J gene end by 4 bases; junction bases not matched to a gene: 9. CDR3 sequence: CASSHRTSLSPDTQYF. The CDR3 DNA is TGTGCCAGCAGCCACAGGACTAGCCTCTCCCCAGATACGCAGTATTTT.

The chain combines TRBV21-1 with TRBJ1-1; TRBD1, the table's D call, was not compared with the DNA. TRBV21-1 is a pseudogene locus. This CDR3 is built from 14 residues. CDR3 amino acids: CASSNGRGCTEAFF. In nucleotides, the CDR3 is TGTGCCAGCAGCAATGGCAGGGGATGTACTGAAGCTTTCTTT.

The V and J genes are TRBV5-6 and TRBJ1-2, with 7 bases identical to TRBD1. Germline V gene sequence: CDR1 SGHDT, CDR2 YYEEEE. The CDR3 contains 16 residues. The J segment lost 3 bases and the V segment lost 0 bases, leaving 8 bases of the junction unmatched. The CDR3 spells CASSLAGGGVYYGYTF. The CDR3 nucleotides read TGTGCCAGCAGCTTGGCTGGAGGGGGCGTTTACTATGGCTACACCTTC.

This chain joins TRBV3-1 (or the pseudogene TRBV3-2) and TRBJ2-2, with a possible D match to TRBD1 (6 bases). CDR3 length: 13 residues. Germline V gene sequence: CDR1 LGHDT, CDR2 YNNKEL (reference sequence). Trimming took off 4 bases at V and 7 bases at J, with 10 bases between the two ends. CDR3 in amino acids: CASSLRGGGELFF. The CDR3 DNA reads as TGTGCCAGCAGCCTCCGAGGGGGCGGGGAGCTGTTTTTT.

The gene calls are TRBV5-4 and TRBJ1-2, with D tentatively TRBD1 (5 bases). The germline V and J ends were trimmed by 4 bases and 4 bases, with 11 bases remaining between them. CDR3 length equals 13 residues. Germline assignment: CDR1 SGHNT and CDR2 YYREEE (reference sequence). Written as DNA, the CDR3 is TGTGCCAGCAGCCCTCAGGGCGGCTATGGCTACACCTTC. Protein sequence: CASSPQGGYGYTF.

The chain employs TRBV18 and TRBJ1-2; 9 positions agree with TRBD1. With V trimmed by 6 bases and J by 8 bases, 7 bases remained unmatched. The CDR3 length is 13 residues. From germline, CDR1 is KGHSH and CDR2 LQKENI. The CDR3 sequence is CASSLRTGDGYTF. The DNA of the CDR3 is TGTGCCAGCTCGCTTCGGACAGGGGACGGCTACACCTTC.